A selection of T cell receptor beta chains follows, all from one sample in a study of blood T cell repertoires in COVID-19. Sequencing used immunoSEQ multiplex PCR; TCRdb keeps in-frame clones, though not all of them. The profile covers some 260,000 clones, with roughly 90% appearing a single time and approximately 0.7% taken by the ten largest. What was sequenced was peripheral blood. All receptors come from a human donor in a cohort sampled during active COVID-19. CDR3s include the opening cysteine and the closing phenylalanine or tryptophan. D genes are given only for firm matches. Size tells how often a clone was seen (once, few, many) or the class of an expanded clone, and some rows leave it out.

J,D,V,size,DNA,CDR3
TRBJ2-3,NA,TRBV7-3,NA,TGTGCCAGCAGCCACCTCTTGGCGGGATACACAGATACGCAGTATTTT,CASSHLLAGYTDTQYF
TRBJ2-2,TRBD2,TRBV7-7,NA,TGTGCCAGCAGCCCCCGTGGGGGCGGGGGGCAGAACACCGGGGAGCTGTTTTTT,CASSPRGGGGQNTGELFF
TRBJ1-1,TRBD1,TRBV2,NA,TGTGCCAAAAGCGGGACAGGGGGAGTGAACACTGAAGCTTTCTTT,CAKSGTGGVNTEAFF
TRBJ2-7,NA,TRBV6-4,NA,TGTGCCACCACCGGCCAGGGGCTAGGCGAGCAGTACTTC,CATTGQGLGEQYF
TRBJ1-5,NA,TRBV5-4,NA,TGTGCCAGCGAACTACAGGGTAGCAATCAGCCCCAGCATTTT,CASELQGSNQPQHF
TRBJ2-5,NA,TRBV7-9,NA,TGTGCCAGCAGCCCAGGACAGACACCACAAGAGACCCAGTACTTC,CASSPGQTPQETQYF
TRBJ2-3,NA,TRBV1,NA,TGCACCAGCAGCCAAGGGAACCTCGGACTAGCGGGGGGACACACAGATACGCAGTATTTT,CTSSQGNLGLAGGHTDTQYF
TRBJ1-1,TRBD1,TRBV29-1,NA,TGCAGCGGAGGTGTCCAGGGACAGTACACTGAAGCTTTCTTT,CSGGVQGQYTEAFF
TRBJ2-7,TRBD2,TRBV7-2,NA,TGTGCCAGCAGCCTGGAGCGGGAGTACTACGAGCAGTACTTC,CASSLEREYYEQYF
TRBJ1-1,NA,TRBV6-5,NA,TGTGCCAGCAGTTACGGAGTAGACACTGAAGCTTTCTTT,CASSYGVDTEAFF
TRBJ1-2,NA,TRBV10-3,NA,TGTGCCCCCCCTAGTTCTAACTATGGCTACACCTTC,CAPPSSNYGYTF
TRBJ1-2,NA,TRBV25-1,NA,TGTGCCAGCAGTGAATTCGGGGATCTTAACTATGGCTACACCTTC,CASSEFGDLNYGYTF
TRBJ2-3,NA,TRBV4-1,NA,TGCGCCAGCAGCCAAACGACTAGGGTTGGGGTAGATACGCAGTATTTT,CASSQTTRVGVDTQYF
TRBJ2-7,TRBD2,TRBV7-2,NA,TGTGCCAGCAGCTTGAGGGCGGGGGGGGCCTACGAGCAGTACTTC,CASSLRAGGAYEQYF
TRBJ2-7,TRBD1,TRBV19,NA,TGTGCCAGTAACTCTAATCCCGGGACAGGGGAGTCCTACGAGCAGTACTTC,CASNSNPGTGESYEQYF
TRBJ2-2,NA,TRBV12-3/TRBV12-4,NA,TGTGCCAGCAGTTCCCGAGGGACCGGGGAGCTGTTTTTT,CASSSRGTGELFF
TRBJ2-5,NA,TRBV15,NA,TGTGCCACCAGCAGAGCGGGGAAGTTATGGGAGACCCAGTACTTC,CATSRAGKLWETQYF
TRBJ2-7,TRBD1,TRBV7-9,NA,TGTGCCAGCAGCTGGACAGGGGACTACGAGCAGTACTTC,CASSWTGDYEQYF
TRBJ2-7,TRBD2,TRBV2,NA,TGTGCCAGCAGCGCTCGGGGGGTAAGCTCCTACGAGCAGTACTTC,CASSARGVSSYEQYF
TRBJ1-3,NA,TRBV7-2,NA,TGTGCCAGCAGCTCGGGACGGACTAGCTCTGGAAACACCATATATTTT,CASSSGRTSSGNTIYF
TRBJ2-1,NA,TRBV29-1,NA,TGCAGCACCCCGCCCGGGGGTACGAACTACAATGAGCAGTTCTTC,CSTPPGGTNYNEQFF
TRBJ2-7,TRBD1,TRBV24-1,NA,TGTGCCACCAGTGGGGACAGCTACGAGCAGTACTTC,CATSGDSYEQYF
TRBJ2-3,TRBD2,TRBV28,once,TGTGCCAGCAGTCCCAGGAAGCGCAGCGGGGGCTCCAGTGATACGCAGTATTTT,CASSPRKRSGGSSDTQYF
TRBJ1-4,NA,TRBV28,NA,TGTGCCAGCAGTTCCTTGGCCAGGGGTCGGTCTAATGAAAAACTGTTTTTT,CASSSLARGRSNEKLFF
TRBJ1-6,NA,TRBV4-3,NA,TGCGCCAGCAGCCAAGGGGATCACAGGGTTGGTAATTCACCCCTCCACTTT,CASSQGDHRVGNSPLHF
TRBJ2-7,NA,TRBV5-1,NA,TGCGCCAGCAGCTTAACCAGGGGCTACGAGCAGTACTTC,CASSLTRGYEQYF
TRBJ1-1,NA,TRBV7-2,NA,TGTGCCAGCAGCTTAGGACAGTTATGGACTGAAGCTTTCTTT,CASSLGQLWTEAFF